This TCR beta chain was identified in a study of cytomegalovirus exposure and HLA in healthy donors. Germline CDR1 is SGHRS and CDR2 is YFSETQ. Unmatched junction bases numbered 8, after V lost 4 bases and J lost 0 bases. The CDR3 totals 16 residues. The data were produced by immunoSEQ multiplex PCR, yet TCRdb's version contains in-frame clones alone and is incomplete. The data hold about 98,000 clones, with over 75% observed a single time. The chain couples TRBV5-1 to TRBJ2-5; TRBD1 aligns across 8 bases. The clonotype comes from a man aged 18 to 30 in good health and CMV-seropositive. Sequences were obtained from PBMCs. The CDR3 nucleotides read TGCGCCAGCAGCCCTGGGACAGGTGGATACCAAGAGACCCAGTACTTC. Residues: CASSPGTGGYQETQYF.